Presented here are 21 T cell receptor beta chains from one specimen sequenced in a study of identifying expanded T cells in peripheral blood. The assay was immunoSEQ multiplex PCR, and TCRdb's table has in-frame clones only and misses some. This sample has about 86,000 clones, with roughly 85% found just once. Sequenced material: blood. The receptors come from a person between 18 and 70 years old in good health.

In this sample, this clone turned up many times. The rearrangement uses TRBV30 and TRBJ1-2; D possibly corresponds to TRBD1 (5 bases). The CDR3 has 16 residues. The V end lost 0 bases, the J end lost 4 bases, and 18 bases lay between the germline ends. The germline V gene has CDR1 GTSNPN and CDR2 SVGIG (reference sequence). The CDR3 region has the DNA TGTGCCTGGAGTGTACTCAGTCGGACAAACCTCTATGGCTACACCTTC. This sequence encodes CAWSVLSRTNLYGYTF.

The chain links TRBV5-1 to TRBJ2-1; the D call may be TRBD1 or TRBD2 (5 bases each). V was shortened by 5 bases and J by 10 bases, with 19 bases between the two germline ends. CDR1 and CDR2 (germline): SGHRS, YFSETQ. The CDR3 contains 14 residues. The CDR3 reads CASRDGELGREQFF. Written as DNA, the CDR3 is TGCGCCAGCAGGGATGGCGAGTTGGGACGGGAGCAGTTCTTC.

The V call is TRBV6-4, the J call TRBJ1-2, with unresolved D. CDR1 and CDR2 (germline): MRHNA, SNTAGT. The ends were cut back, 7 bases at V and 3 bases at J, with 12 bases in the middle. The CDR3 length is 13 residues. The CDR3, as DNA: TGTGCCAGCACTGGTCTCGTTTACTATGGCTACACCTTC. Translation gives CASTGLVYYGYTF.

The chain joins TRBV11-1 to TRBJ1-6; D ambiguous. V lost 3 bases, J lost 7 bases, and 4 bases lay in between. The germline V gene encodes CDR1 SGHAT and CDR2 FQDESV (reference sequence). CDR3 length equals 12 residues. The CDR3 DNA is TGTGCCAGCAGCTTCCTGAATTCACCCCTCCACTTT. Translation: CASSFLNSPLHF.

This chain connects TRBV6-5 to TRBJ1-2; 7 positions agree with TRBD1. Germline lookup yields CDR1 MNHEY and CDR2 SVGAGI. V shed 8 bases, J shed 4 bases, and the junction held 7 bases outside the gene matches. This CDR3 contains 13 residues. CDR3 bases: TGTGCCAGCCAGGGGGTCCAGAGCTATGGCTACACCTTC. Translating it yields CASQGVQSYGYTF.

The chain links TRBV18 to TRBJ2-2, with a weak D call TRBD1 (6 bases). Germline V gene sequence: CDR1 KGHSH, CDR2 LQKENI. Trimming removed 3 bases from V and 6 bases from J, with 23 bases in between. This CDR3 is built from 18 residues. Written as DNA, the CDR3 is TGTGCCAGCTCACCTAAGACAGGCCTAGTAGACCCCGCCGGGGAGCTGTTTTTT. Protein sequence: CASSPKTGLVDPAGELFF.

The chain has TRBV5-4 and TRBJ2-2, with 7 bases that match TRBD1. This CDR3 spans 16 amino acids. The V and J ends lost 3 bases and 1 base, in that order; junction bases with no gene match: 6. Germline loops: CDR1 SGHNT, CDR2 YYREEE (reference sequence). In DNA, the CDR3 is TGTGCCAGCAGCTCCCAGACAGGGTTGAACACCGGGGAGCTGTTTTTT. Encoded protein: CASSSQTGLNTGELFF.

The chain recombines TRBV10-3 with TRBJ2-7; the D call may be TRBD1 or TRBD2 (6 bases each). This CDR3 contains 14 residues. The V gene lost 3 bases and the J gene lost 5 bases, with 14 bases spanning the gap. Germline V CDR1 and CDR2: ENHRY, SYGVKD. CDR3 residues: CAISDWGAPDEQYF. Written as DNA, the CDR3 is TGTGCCATCAGTGATTGGGGGGCGCCGGACGAGCAGTACTTC.

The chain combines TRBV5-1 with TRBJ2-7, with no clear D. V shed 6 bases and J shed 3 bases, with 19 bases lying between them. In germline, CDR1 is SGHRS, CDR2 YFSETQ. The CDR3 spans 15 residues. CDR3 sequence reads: CASMWQPSNNYEQYF. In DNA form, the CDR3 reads TGCGCCAGCATGTGGCAGCCATCGAATAACTACGAGCAGTACTTC.

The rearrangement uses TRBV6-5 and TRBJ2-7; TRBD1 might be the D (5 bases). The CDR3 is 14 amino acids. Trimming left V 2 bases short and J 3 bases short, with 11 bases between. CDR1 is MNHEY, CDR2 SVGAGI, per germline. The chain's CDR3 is CASSYGQGNYEQYF. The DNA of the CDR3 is TGTGCCAGCAGTTACGGGCAGGGAAACTACGAGCAGTACTTC.

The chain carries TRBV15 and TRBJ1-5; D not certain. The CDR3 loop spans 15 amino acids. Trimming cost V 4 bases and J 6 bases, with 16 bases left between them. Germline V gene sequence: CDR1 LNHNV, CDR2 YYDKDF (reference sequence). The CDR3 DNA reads TGTGCCACCAGCACCGAGCGGGCGGGGATTCAGCCCCAGCATTTT. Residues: CATSTERAGIQPQHF.

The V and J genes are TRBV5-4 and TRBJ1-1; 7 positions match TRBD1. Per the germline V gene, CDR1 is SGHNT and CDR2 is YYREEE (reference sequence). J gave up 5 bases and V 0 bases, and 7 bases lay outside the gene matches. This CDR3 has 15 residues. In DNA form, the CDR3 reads TGTGCCAGCAGCTTGGCCATGGGGGGACAGACTGAAGCTTTCTTT. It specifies CASSLAMGGQTEAFF.

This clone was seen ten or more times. The CDR3 loop is CASSPVGGGAHTGELFF. The CDR3 coding sequence is TGTGCCAGCTCACCCGTCGGAGGCGGAGCACACACCGGGGAGCTGTTTTTT. The chain uses TRBV18 and TRBJ2-2; D is perhaps TRBD2 (5 bases). Germline V gene lookup returns CDR1 KGHSH and CDR2 LQKENI. V was cut by 3 bases and J by 3 bases, with 17 bases left in between. The CDR3 spans 17 residues.

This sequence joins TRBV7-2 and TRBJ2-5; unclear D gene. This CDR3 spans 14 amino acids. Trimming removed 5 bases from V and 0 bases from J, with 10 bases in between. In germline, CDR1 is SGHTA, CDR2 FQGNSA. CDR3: CASSLRENQETQYF. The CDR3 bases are TGTGCCAGCAGCCTCCGAGAGAACCAAGAGACCCAGTACTTC.

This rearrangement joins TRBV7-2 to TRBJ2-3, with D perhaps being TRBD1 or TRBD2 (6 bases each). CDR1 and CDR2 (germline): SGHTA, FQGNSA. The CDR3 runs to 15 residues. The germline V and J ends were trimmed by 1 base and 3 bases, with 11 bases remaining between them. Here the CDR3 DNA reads TGTGCCAGCAGCTTAGTAGGGGGGACGACAGATACGCAGTATTTT. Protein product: CASSLVGGTTDTQYF.

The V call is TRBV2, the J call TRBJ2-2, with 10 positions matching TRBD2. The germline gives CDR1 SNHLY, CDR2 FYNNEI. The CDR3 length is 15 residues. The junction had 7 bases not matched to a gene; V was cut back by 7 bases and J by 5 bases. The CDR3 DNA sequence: TGTGCCAGCATTTTCGGGACTAGCGTTACCGGGGAGCTGTTTTTT. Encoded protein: CASIFGTSVTGELFF.

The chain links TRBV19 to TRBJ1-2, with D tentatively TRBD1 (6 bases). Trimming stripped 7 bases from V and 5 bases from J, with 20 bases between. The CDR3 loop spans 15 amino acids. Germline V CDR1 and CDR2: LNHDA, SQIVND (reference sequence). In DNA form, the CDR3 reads TGTGCCAGTACCCCCGGACAGACTCGTGTTTATGGCTACACCTTC. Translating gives CASTPGQTRVYGYTF.

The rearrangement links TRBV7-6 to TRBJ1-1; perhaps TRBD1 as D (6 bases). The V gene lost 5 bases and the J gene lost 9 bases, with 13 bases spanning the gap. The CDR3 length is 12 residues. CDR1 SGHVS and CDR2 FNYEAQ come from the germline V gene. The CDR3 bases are TGTGCCAGCAGCCACCCCCAGGGGAAAGCTTTCTTT. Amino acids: CASSHPQGKAFF.

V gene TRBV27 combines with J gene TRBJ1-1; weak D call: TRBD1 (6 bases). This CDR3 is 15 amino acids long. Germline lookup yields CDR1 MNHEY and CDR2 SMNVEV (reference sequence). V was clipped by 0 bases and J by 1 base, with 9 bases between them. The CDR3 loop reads CASSLSGTRNTEAFF. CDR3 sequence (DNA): TGTGCCAGCAGTTTATCGGGGACACGGAACACTGAAGCTTTCTTT.

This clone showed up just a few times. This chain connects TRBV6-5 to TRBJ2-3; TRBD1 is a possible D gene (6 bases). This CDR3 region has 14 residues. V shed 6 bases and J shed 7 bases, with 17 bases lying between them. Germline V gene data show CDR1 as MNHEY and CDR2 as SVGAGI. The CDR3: CASRRPTGSNTQYF. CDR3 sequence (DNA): TGTGCCAGCAGGCGCCCTACAGGGAGTAATACGCAGTATTTT.

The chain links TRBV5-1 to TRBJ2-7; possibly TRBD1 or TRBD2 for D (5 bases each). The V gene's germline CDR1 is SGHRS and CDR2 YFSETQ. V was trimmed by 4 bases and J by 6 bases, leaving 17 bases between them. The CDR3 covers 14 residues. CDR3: CASSNGDGVGEQYF. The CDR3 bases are TGCGCCAGCAGCAACGGGGACGGTGTGGGCGAGCAGTACTTC.